A single sample gave rise to the 31 T cell receptor beta chains below, sequenced in a study of blood T cell repertoires in COVID-19. Clones were sequenced by immunoSEQ multiplex PCR, and TCRdb holds only the in-frame ones, with some missing. The sample lists fewer than 250,000 clones; roughly 85% were seen once. The sequencing input was PBMCs or T cells enriched from blood (not recorded which). The receptors were gathered from a woman in her thirties or forties with acute COVID-19.

The chain's CDR3 is CASSLGGPGGTEAFF. CDR3 in DNA: TGTGCCAGCAGCTTGGGGGGTCCCGGGGGCACTGAAGCTTTCTTT. The chain uses TRBV13 and TRBJ1-1; tentatively, D is TRBD1 (5 bases). This CDR3 has 15 residues. V lost 3 bases and J 4 bases, leaving 15 bases between the germline ends. Germline values: CDR1 PRHDT, CDR2 FYEKMQ (reference sequence).

The chain is built from TRBV10-1 and TRBJ2-3, with no clear D. V lost 10 bases to trimming and J lost 4 bases, with 12 bases between them. The CDR3 runs 12 residues. The germline V gene encodes CDR1 WNHNN and CDR2 SYGVQD (reference sequence). DNA for the CDR3: TGCGCCACTACGAGGAAAGCAGATACGCAGTATTTT. Protein product: CATTRKADTQYF.

The chain employs TRBV3-1 (or the pseudogene TRBV3-2) and TRBJ1-2, with 7 bases fitting TRBD1. The CDR3 totals 13 residues. In germline, CDR1 is LGHDT, CDR2 YNNKEL (reference sequence). Trimming took 6 bases from V and 5 from J; bases not matched to a gene: 6. As DNA, the CDR3 is TGTGCCAGCAGAGAAGGGGGCCGGTATGGCTACACCTTC. This gives the protein CASREGGRYGYTF.

The chain has TRBV11-2 and TRBJ2-3, with a tentative D call TRBD2 (6 bases). The CDR3 runs 15 residues. Per germline, CDR1 SGHAT and CDR2 FQNNGV. V was cut by 0 bases and J by 3 bases, with 10 bases left in between. The CDR3 DNA reads TGTGCCAGCAGCTTAGAAGGCAGCGGGACAGATACGCAGTATTTT. This sequence encodes CASSLEGSGTDTQYF. The entire variable domain, with the rest obtained from reference TRBV11-2 and TRBJ2-3, is as follows: EAGVAQSPRYKIIEKRQSVAFWCNPISGHATLYWYQQILGQGPKLLIQFQNNGVVDDSQLPKDRFSAERLKGVDSTLKIQPAKLEDSAVYLCASSLEGSGTDTQYFGPGTRLTVL.

The chain's CDR3 is CASSYETGTNSPLHF. CDR3 coding DNA: TGTGCCAGCAGTTACGAGACAGGGACTAATTCACCCCTCCACTTT. The V call is TRBV6-5, the J call TRBJ1-6, with 7 nucleotides matching TRBD1. The CDR3 sequence is 15 residues long. Germline trimming cut 2 bases from V and 6 bases from J; bases unmatched to any gene: 4. Germline CDR1 reads MNHEY; CDR2 reads SVGAGI.

The chain is built from TRBV7-2 and TRBJ2-1; the D gene is possibly TRBD1 (7 bases). Trimming took 5 bases from V and 7 from J, leaving 9 bases between them. This CDR3 has 12 amino acids. Germline V gives CDR1 SGHTA, CDR2 FQGNSA. DNA for the CDR3: TGTGCCAGCAGCCCAGGGGGGAATGAGCAGTTCTTC. This encodes CASSPGGNEQFF.

A single count supports this clone. The V and J genes are TRBV4-3 and TRBJ2-2; weak D call: TRBD1 (5 bases). Germline-derived CDR1 and CDR2 are LGHNA and YSLEER. The CDR3 sequence is 14 residues long. Deletions cut 1 base from V and 4 bases from J, with 7 bases between. CDR3 region: CASSQGQTTGELFF. In DNA form, the CDR3 reads TGCGCCAGCAGCCAAGGACAGACCACCGGGGAGCTGTTTTTT.

The chain combines TRBV2 with TRBJ2-1, with 8 bases identical to TRBD2. Germline CDR1 and CDR2: SNHLY and FYNNEI. J gave up 8 bases and V 7 bases, and 10 bases lay outside the gene matches. The CDR3 is 14 residues long. The CDR3 bases are TGTGCCAGCAACCAGCGGGAGAGTATCGATGAGCAGTTCTTC. Protein: CASNQRESIDEQFF.

The chain recombines TRBV18 with TRBJ2-7, with 10 bases lining up with TRBD1. The CDR3 is 14 amino acids. The J segment lost 4 bases and the V segment lost 4 bases, leaving 4 bases of the junction unmatched. CDR1 and CDR2 from the germline V gene are KGHSH and LQKENI. CDR3 sequence: CASSRGTGDYEQYF. The DNA for the CDR3 is TGTGCCAGCTCACGCGGGACAGGGGATTACGAGCAGTACTTC.

The chain couples TRBV7-2 to TRBJ2-7; 11 bases are shared with TRBD1. After removal of 5 bases from V and 6 bases from J, the junction contained 9 bases not matched to a gene. Per the germline V gene, CDR1 is SGHTA and CDR2 is FQGNSA. The CDR3 has 15 amino acids. Written as DNA, the CDR3 is TGTGCCAGCAGCCTAGGAGGGACAGGGGGTGGCGAGCAGTACTTC. Its translation is CASSLGGTGGGEQYF. The full variable domain, in which reference TRBV7-2 and TRBJ2-7 provide the parts outside the CDR3, is GAGVSQSPSNKVTEKGKDVELRCDPISGHTALYWYRQSLGQGLEFLIYFQGNSAPDKSGLPSDRFSAERTGGSVSTLTIQRTQQEDSAVYLCASSLGGTGGGEQYFGPGTRLTVT.

Details on this clone: Other DNA variants within this sample encode the same CDR3. The genes are TRBV6-2 or TRBV6-3 and TRBJ1-2, with D possibly matching TRBD1 (5 bases). Germline loops: CDR1 MNHEY, CDR2 SVGEGT. CDR3 length: 13 amino acids. The V end lost 6 bases, the J end lost 8 bases, and 16 bases lay between the germline ends. The CDR3 spells CASSPRGGSGYTF. The CDR3 bases are TGTGCCAGCAGCCCGAGGGGAGGGTCCGGCTACACCTTC.

This chain links TRBV21-1 with TRBJ2-1; the DNA was not compared with TRBD2, the D call given in the table. TRBV21-1 is a recognized pseudogene. CDR3 size: 16 residues. For the CDR3, the DNA is TGTGCCAGCAGCAAGTCGAGCGGGCCTTCCTACAATGAGCAGTTCTTC. This encodes CASSKSSGPSYNEQFF.

This chain's CDR3 is CASSPPEGGNIQYF. CDR3 sequence (DNA): TGTGCCAGCAGTCCGCCAGAAGGAGGGAACATTCAGTACTTC. The gene calls are TRBV6-2 or TRBV6-3 and TRBJ2-4; tentatively, D is TRBD2 (6 bases). V gave up 5 bases and J gave up 7 bases, with 15 bases separating them. Germline assignment: CDR1 MNHEY and CDR2 SVGEGT. This CDR3 has 14 amino acids.

V usage is TRBV11-1 and J usage is TRBJ2-1, with 8 bases identical to TRBD2. The ends lost 5 bases at V and 9 bases at J; junction bases unmatched: 12. This CDR3 is built from 15 residues. Germline-derived CDR1 and CDR2 are SGHAT and FQDESV (reference sequence). This CDR3 is CASSPVEREMIEQFF. The CDR3 nucleotides read TGTGCCAGCAGCCCGGTGGAGCGGGAGATGATTGAGCAGTTCTTC. Filled out from reference TRBV11-1 and TRBJ2-1, the complete variable domain reads EAEVAQSPRYKITEKSQAVAFWCDPISGHATLYWYRQILGQGPELLVQFQDESVVDDSQLPKDRFSAERLKGVDSTLKIQPAELGDSAMYLCASSPVEREMIEQFFGPGTRLTVL.

The J gene is TRBJ1-1, the V gene TRBV11-2, with D hard to call. This CDR3 spans 16 amino acids. Germline CDR1 is SGHAT and CDR2 is FQNNGV. V was shortened by 1 base and J by 3 bases, with 15 bases between the two germline ends. The CDR3 protein is CASSLVLGPTHTEAFF. The CDR3 DNA is TGTGCCAGCAGCTTAGTATTGGGCCCCACCCACACTGAAGCTTTCTTT.

The V call is TRBV28, the J call TRBJ2-5, with 7 nucleotides matching TRBD1. V shed 9 bases and J 6 bases; nucleotides not matched to a gene: 10. This CDR3 is 13 amino acids long. Germline V CDR1 and CDR2: MDHEN, SYDVKM. This CDR3 is CASGDSQVQTQYF. The CDR3 coding sequence is TGTGCCAGTGGGGACAGCCAAGTGCAGACCCAGTACTTC.

This chain links TRBV4-1 with TRBJ2-6; D remains unclear. From germline, CDR1 is MGHRA and CDR2 YSYEKL. The germline V and J ends were trimmed by 5 bases and 4 bases, with 18 bases remaining between them. The CDR3 covers 17 residues. For the CDR3, the DNA is TGCGCCAGCAGCGAAGTACGGTACCCTCTGGGGGCCAACGTCCTGACTTTC. Its translation is CASSEVRYPLGANVLTF.

The rearrangement links TRBV2 to TRBJ1-5; no clear D. This CDR3 region has 14 residues. V was pared by 6 bases and J by 4 bases, with 13 bases between. Germline assignment: CDR1 SNHLY and CDR2 FYNNEI. CDR3 protein: CASRGGPLNQPQHF. The CDR3, as DNA: TGTGCCAGCAGGGGCGGGCCTTTGAATCAGCCCCAGCATTTT.

The gene calls are TRBV24-1 and TRBJ2-1, with 7 positions matching TRBD2. The germline CDR1 and CDR2 sequences are KGHDR and SFDVKD. Trimming removed 10 bases from V and 9 bases from J; junction bases left unmatched: 14. The CDR3 sequence is 14 residues long. CDR3 amino acids: CATSMGGRYGEQFF. The CDR3 DNA reads as TGTGCCACTTCAATGGGCGGGAGATACGGTGAGCAGTTCTTC.

The chain uses TRBV19 and TRBJ1-5, with D possibly TRBD1 on 6 matching bases. The CDR3 is made up of 15 amino acids. CDR1 is LNHDA, CDR2 SQIVND, per germline (reference sequence). V was pared by 7 bases and J by 9 bases, with 22 bases between. The CDR3 sequence is CASTNFLGRGWPQHF. Here the CDR3 DNA reads TGTGCCAGTACGAACTTCTTGGGGAGGGGGTGGCCCCAGCATTTT.

This chain uses TRBV9 with TRBJ2-3; TRBD2 matches 12 bases. V lost 2 bases and J lost 1; bases outside the gene matches: 8. Per the germline V gene, CDR1 is SGDLS and CDR2 is YYNGEE. The CDR3 length is 18 residues. As DNA, the CDR3 is TGTGCCAGCAGCGTGCGACTAGCGGGAGACATCGGCACAGATACGCAGTATTTT. It yields the protein CASSVRLAGDIGTDTQYF.

This chain connects TRBV29-1 to TRBJ2-1, with TRBD1 matching over 10 bases. The CDR3 has 14 amino acids. The germline V gene has CDR1 SQVTM and CDR2 ANQGSEA. Germline trimming cut 4 bases from V and 4 bases from J; bases unmatched to any gene: 4. The CDR3 region has the DNA TGCAGCGTTGTGGGGGGACAGGGGTACAATGAGCAGTTCTTC. It is translated as CSVVGGQGYNEQFF.

The chain links TRBV27 to TRBJ2-5; 10 positions match TRBD2. V shed 6 bases, J shed 5 bases, and the junction held 9 bases outside the gene matches. Germline V lookup: CDR1 MNHEY, CDR2 SMNVEV (reference sequence). The CDR3 sequence is 15 residues long. For the CDR3, the DNA is TGTGCCAGCAGCCTTACTAGCGGGGCGTGGGAGACCCAGTACTTC. It codes for CASSLTSGAWETQYF.

The chain uses TRBV24-1 and TRBJ1-3; D possibly corresponds to TRBD1 (5 bases). Per germline, CDR1 KGHDR and CDR2 SFDVKD. Trimming removed 4 bases at V and 0 bases at J, with 12 bases between. The length of the CDR3 is 16 residues. The CDR3 spells CATSDPTASSGNTIYF. DNA of the CDR3: TGTGCCACCAGTGACCCGACAGCGAGCTCTGGAAACACCATATATTTT.

This chain connects TRBV10-3 to TRBJ1-6, with TRBD1 matching over 9 bases. Unmatched junction bases numbered 14, after V lost 10 bases and J lost 7 bases. Germline CDR1 is ENHRY and CDR2 is SYGVKD. This CDR3 contains 16 residues. CDR3 sequence: CATKREGQGVNSPLHF. CDR3 DNA: TGTGCCACAAAACGGGAGGGACAGGGAGTAAATTCACCCCTCCACTTT.

The chain combines TRBV2 with TRBJ2-6; a possible D gene is TRBD1 (5 bases). Trimming removed 8 bases from V and 6 bases from J, with 17 bases in between. Per germline, CDR1 SNHLY and CDR2 FYNNEI. The CDR3 is 15 residues long. The chain's CDR3 is CASRPREGVANVLTF. CDR3 in DNA: TGTGCCAGCCGACCCAGGGAAGGGGTGGCCAACGTCCTGACTTTC.

This chain joins TRBV19 and TRBJ1-4; 7 bases line up with TRBD1. Germline loops: CDR1 LNHDA, CDR2 SQIVND (reference sequence). V dropped 0 bases and J dropped 7; count of bases not matched to a gene: 8. The CDR3 contains 16 residues. The CDR3 DNA reads as TGTGCCAGTAGTATAGATCCGAAGGGGGCGAGTGAAAAACTGTTTTTT. Translated, it gives CASSIDPKGASEKLFF.

The chain has TRBV9 and TRBJ2-5, with 16 bases matching TRBD2. The ends lost 0 bases at V and 5 bases at J; junction bases unmatched: 4. Germline V gene sequence: CDR1 SGDLS, CDR2 YYNGEE. CDR3 length: 17 amino acids. The chain's CDR3 is CASSVAGTSGRGETQYF. CDR3 nucleotides: TGTGCCAGCAGCGTAGCTGGGACTAGCGGGAGGGGTGAGACCCAGTACTTC.

V usage is TRBV6-5 and J usage is TRBJ1-6; no reliable D call. Between the trimmed V and J ends, which lost 2 bases and 10 bases, there was a span of 12 bases. In germline, CDR1 is MNHEY, CDR2 SVGAGI. There are 14 residues in the CDR3. CDR3 region: CASSYKGEESPLHF. The CDR3 nucleotides read TGTGCCAGCAGTTACAAGGGAGAGGAATCACCCCTCCACTTT.

The CDR3 bases are TGCAGCGCTGCTAGCGGGACCGCCTACAATGAGCAGTTCTTC. This sequence encodes CSAASGTAYNEQFF. The genes are TRBV29-1 and TRBJ2-1; TRBD2 agrees at 9 bases. V dropped 7 bases and J dropped 2; count of bases not matched to a gene: 6. This CDR3 is built from 14 residues. The V gene's germline CDR1 is SQVTM and CDR2 ANQGSEA.

CDR3 in amino acids: CASSQDRRETQYF. CDR3 nucleotides: TGTGCCAGCAGCCAAGATCGGAGGGAGACCCAGTACTTC. The chain joins TRBV3-1 (or the pseudogene TRBV3-2) to TRBJ2-5, with TRBD2 as a possible D gene (5 bases). CDR1 LGHDT and CDR2 YNNKEL come from the germline V gene (reference sequence). The CDR3 extends over 13 amino acids. V was trimmed by 0 bases and J by 5 bases, leaving 7 bases between them.